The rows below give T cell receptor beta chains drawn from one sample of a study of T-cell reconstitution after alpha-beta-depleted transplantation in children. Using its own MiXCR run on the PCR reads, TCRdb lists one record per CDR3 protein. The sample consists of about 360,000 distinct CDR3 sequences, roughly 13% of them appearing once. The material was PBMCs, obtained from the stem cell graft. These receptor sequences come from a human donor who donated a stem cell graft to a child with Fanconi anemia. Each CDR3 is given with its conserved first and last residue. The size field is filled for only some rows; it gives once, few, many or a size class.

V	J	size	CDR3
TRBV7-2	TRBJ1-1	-	CASSLAAGQQVNTEAFF
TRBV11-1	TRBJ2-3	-	CASSLLGWPDTQYF
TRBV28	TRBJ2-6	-	CASRSPTGANVLTF
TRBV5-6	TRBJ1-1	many	CASSFPRTEAFF
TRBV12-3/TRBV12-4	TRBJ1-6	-	CASSLPGGDSPLHF
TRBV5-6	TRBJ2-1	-	CASSLLQDEQFF
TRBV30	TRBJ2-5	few	CAWSKGQQETQYF
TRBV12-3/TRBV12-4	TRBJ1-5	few	CASSSTGALGSAQHF
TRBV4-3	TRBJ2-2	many	CASSQGPTGELFF
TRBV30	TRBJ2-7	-	CAWSGTAKSSYEQYF
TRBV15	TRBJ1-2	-	CATSIGKDYGYTF
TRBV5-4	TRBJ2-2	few	CASSGGAYTGELFF
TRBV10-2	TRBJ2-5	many	CASSSERHRVGLETQYF
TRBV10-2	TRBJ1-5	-	CGSSAGRTGSNQPQHF
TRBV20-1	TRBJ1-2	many	CSATSQRGYTF
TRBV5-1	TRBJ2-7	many	CASSLEVNPYEQYF
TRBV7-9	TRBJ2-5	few	CASSFLLAGAKETQYF
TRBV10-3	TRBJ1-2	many	CATSQPDGGYTF
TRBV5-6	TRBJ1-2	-	CASSRGAKSNYGYTF
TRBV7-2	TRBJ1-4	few	CASSLVAGFNEKLFF